The entry below describes one T cell receptor beta chain. These data belong to a study of blood T cell repertoires in COVID-19. Profiling relied on immunoSEQ multiplex PCR, and the TCRdb table lists in-frame clones only, not all of them. The sample has fewer than 35,000 clones, less than 90% seen once; the top ten hold about 4.9%. The trim removed 4 bases at V and 1 base at J, leaving 8 bases unmatched. This CDR3 region has 17 residues. Looked up from germline, CDR1 is SGDLS and CDR2 is YYNGEE. The chain has TRBV9 and TRBJ2-3; 11 positions match TRBD2. This receptor was obtained from a man between 65 and 85 years old with active COVID-19. Sample: peripheral blood. For the CDR3, the DNA is TGTGCCAGCAGCCCCAAACCGACTAGCGGGGGCACAGATACGCAGTATTTT. It translates to CASSPKPTSGGTDTQYF.